The 14 T cell receptor beta chains given below trace back to one sample, sequenced in a study of CD8+CD57+ T cells in acquired aplastic anemia. Patients chosen for sequencing had CD8+CD57+ cells that had expanded, as shown by flow cytometry. Genomic DNA constituted the template upon which TCR beta VDJ and CDR3 profiling was performed. TCRdb reanalysed the reads using MiXCR and keeps one entry per CDR3 protein. The sample consists of 200,000 to 250,000 distinct CDR3 sequences, about 60% of them appearing once. Material: sorted CD4+, CD8+, or CD8+CD57+ T cells (not recorded which) from PBMCs. These TCRs come from a human donor with aplastic anemia.

The genes are TRBV19 and TRBJ2-7; D gene unclear. CDR1 is LNHDA, CDR2 SQIVND, per germline (reference sequence). V shed 3 bases and J shed 4 bases, with 22 bases lying between them. This CDR3 comprises 17 residues. The DNA for the CDR3 is TGTGCCAGTAGTATCAATAATAAAAGGTGGCAGAGTTACGAGCAGTACTTC. Its translation is CASSINNKRWQSYEQYF.

The chain has TRBV20-1 and TRBJ1-6, with D possibly TRBD1 on 6 matching bases. There are 16 residues in the CDR3. Germline CDR1 is DFQATT and CDR2 is SNEGSKA (reference sequence). The ends were cut back, 0 bases at V and 10 bases at J, with 19 bases in the middle. The CDR3 nucleotides are TGCAGTGCTAGAGATGGAAGGGCAGGGGAGGAATCACCCCTCCACTTT. Its translation is CSARDGRAGEESPLHF.

The V call is TRBV2, the J call TRBJ1-1, with 7 positions matching TRBD1. V lost 0 bases, J lost 4 bases, and 11 bases stayed unmatched. The CDR3 sequence is 17 residues long. Germline assignment: CDR1 SNHLY and CDR2 FYNNEI. CDR3 sequence: CASSEAQGRAWGTEAFF. The CDR3 coding sequence is TGTGCCAGCAGTGAAGCACAGGGGCGGGCCTGGGGCACTGAAGCTTTCTTT.

V gene TRBV5-1 combines with J gene TRBJ2-3; 14 nucleotides agree with TRBD2. CDR3 size: 16 residues. The trim removed 0 bases at V and 6 bases at J, leaving 3 bases unmatched. Germline V gene lookup returns CDR1 SGHRS and CDR2 YFSETQ. The CDR3 here is CASSLEGLAGADTQYF. The DNA for the CDR3 is TGCGCCAGCAGCTTGGAGGGACTAGCGGGGGCTGATACGCAGTATTTT. The full variable domain, completed using reference TRBV5-1 and TRBJ2-3, is KAGVTQTPRYLIKTRGQQVTLSCSPISGHRSVSWYQQTPGQGLQFLFEYFSETQRNKGNFPGRFSGRQFSNSRSEMNVSTLELGDSALYLCASSLEGLAGADTQYFGPGTRLTVL.

This clonotype came up a few times. The chain carries TRBV5-1 and TRBJ2-7; the match to TRBD1 covers 9 bases. CDR1 SGHRS and CDR2 YFSETQ come from the germline V gene. The CDR3 has 14 amino acids. Germline trimming cut 1 base from V and 5 bases from J; bases unmatched to any gene: 4. The CDR3 is CASSLRGQGNEQYF. The CDR3 DNA reads as TGCGCCAGCAGCTTGAGGGGACAGGGAAACGAGCAGTACTTC.

This clonotype has a handful of counts. The chain employs TRBV29-1 and TRBJ1-4, with 8 bases that match TRBD1. Unmatched junction bases numbered 7, after V lost 7 bases and J lost 0 bases. Germline V gene lookup returns CDR1 SQVTM and CDR2 ANQGSEA. This CDR3 comprises 15 residues. The CDR3, as DNA: TGCAGCGCCTCGGACAGGGAGGCAACTAATGAAAAACTGTTTTTT. Encoded protein: CSASDREATNEKLFF.

This chain joins TRBV7-8 and TRBJ2-7; TRBD2 aligns across 10 bases. The CDR3 length is 15 residues. Losses at the gene ends were 1 base for V and 4 bases for J; bases not matched to a gene: 4. The germline gives CDR1 SGHVS, CDR2 FQNEAQ. CDR3 DNA: TGTGCCAGCAGCTTAGTCCTAGCGGGAGTTTACGAGCAGTACTTC. It codes for CASSLVLAGVYEQYF.

The sample holds one count of this clonotype. This rearrangement joins TRBV19 to TRBJ2-1; no clear D gene. V dropped 8 bases and J dropped 4 bases, with 12 bases sitting between them. The germline gives CDR1 LNHDA, CDR2 SQIVND (reference sequence). This CDR3 has 13 amino acids. The CDR3 nucleotides are TGTGCCAGTGGCTCAGGTGCTTACAATGAGCAGTTCTTC. As protein: CASGSGAYNEQFF.

This clonotype appeared once. V usage is TRBV10-3 and J usage is TRBJ1-6; the D gene is possibly TRBD1 (6 bases). The length of the CDR3 is 14 residues. Trimming stripped 2 bases from V and 7 bases from J, with 9 bases between. Germline CDR1 ENHRY, CDR2 SYGVKD. The CDR3 DNA is TGTGCCATCAGTGAGCAGGGGTACAATTCACCCCTCCACTTT. Protein: CAISEQGYNSPLHF.

The chain uses TRBV5-1 and TRBJ2-3, with D unclear. Germline values: CDR1 SGHRS, CDR2 YFSETQ. The CDR3 has 12 residues. V lost 0 bases and J 5 bases, leaving 4 bases between the germline ends. This CDR3 is CASSLDGDTQYF. CDR3 bases: TGCGCCAGCAGCTTGGATGGAGATACGCAGTATTTT.

V is TRBV9 and J is TRBJ1-2; no definite D call. The CDR3 has 16 residues. V was trimmed by 4 bases and J by 4 bases, leaving 20 bases between them. The germline V gene encodes CDR1 SGDLS and CDR2 YYNGEE. The CDR3 DNA reads TGTGCCAGCAGCCAGTCCTCTCCAACCGAGGGCTATGGCTACACCTTC. Its protein is CASSQSSPTEGYGYTF.

The rearrangement links TRBV24-1 to TRBJ2-1; TRBD2 might be the D (5 bases). Germline loops: CDR1 KGHDR, CDR2 SFDVKD. Trimming removed 3 bases from V and 10 bases from J, with 12 bases in between. CDR3 size: 13 residues. The CDR3, as DNA: TGTGCCACCAGTGATGGAGGCTTGGGGGAGCAGTTCTTC. Its protein product is CATSDGGLGEQFF.

This rearrangement joins TRBV29-1 to TRBJ2-3; 12 bases align to TRBD2. CDR3 length equals 15 residues. The ends lost 6 bases at V and 2 bases at J; junction bases unmatched: 6. Looked up from germline, CDR1 is SQVTM and CDR2 is ANQGSEA. CDR3 sequence: CSVAGLAGPTDTQYF. CDR3 DNA: TGCAGCGTCGCCGGACTAGCGGGACCCACAGATACGCAGTATTTT.

V is TRBV20-1 and J is TRBJ2-5; no firm D call. Trimming took off 5 bases at V and 4 bases at J, with 14 bases between the two ends. CDR3 length: 13 amino acids. Germline V lookup: CDR1 DFQATT, CDR2 SNEGSKA (reference sequence). CDR3 protein: CSAPSRTRETQYF. The CDR3 DNA follows: TGCAGTGCTCCGAGTAGGACGCGAGAGACCCAGTACTTC.